This T cell receptor beta chain was observed in a study of long-term antiretroviral therapy in people with HIV. Study background: The earliest samples predate the 2015 immediate-ART recommendation by about a decade.

Germline V gene lookup returns CDR1 GTSNPN and CDR2 SVGIG (reference sequence). The V gene end was trimmed by 4 bases and the J gene end by 5 bases; junction bases not matched to a gene: 12. This CDR3 contains 15 residues. About this clone: Its antigen is unidentified.

The authors ran the immunoSEQ assay, v3.0, at survey level. Data came from immunoSEQ multiplex PCR; TCRdb stores just in-frame clones and leaves some out. Among 25,000 to 30,000 clones listed, over 75% were seen once. Study-level results: In HIV, the repertoires covered a tighter span of CDR3 lengths than in controls.

The receptor was isolated from a woman in her thirties or forties with HIV. This material consisted of unsorted PBMCs, taken more than 5 years after starting antiretroviral therapy. This chain links TRBV30 with TRBJ1-1, with 8 bases matching TRBD1. CDR3 sequence: CAWTDRVGEQTEAFF. Written as DNA, the CDR3 is TGTGCCTGGACGGACAGGGTGGGAGAACAGACTGAAGCTTTCTTT.